This record covers a single T cell receptor beta chain. Sequencing was performed with immunoSEQ multiplex PCR; in TCRdb, only in-frame clones are kept and a portion is missing. The data show about 160,000 clones, with less than 95% seen just once and around 15% held by the top ten. This entry is derived from a study of control samples from healthy donors and cancer patients. The CDR3 spans 15 residues. Germline-derived CDR1 and CDR2 are LGHDT and YNNKEL (reference sequence). Losses at the gene ends were 3 bases for V and 2 bases for J; bases not matched to a gene: 5. The clonotype originates from a man in his 60s with colorectal cancer. Sequenced material: PBMCs. This chain joins TRBV3-1 (or the pseudogene TRBV3-2) and TRBJ2-3, with 7 bases that match TRBD1. This CDR3 is CASSHRGQNTDTQYF. DNA of the CDR3: TGTGCCAGCAGCCATAGGGGACAGAACACAGATACGCAGTATTTT.